The 7 T cell receptor beta chains listed next were all sequenced from one sample in a study of cytomegalovirus exposure and HLA in healthy donors. Method: immunoSEQ multiplex PCR; TCRdb's copy keeps in-frame clones and lacks some. The table records 150,000 to 200,000 clones, roughly 83% of them present only once. The specimen was PBMCs. The receptors derive from a man under 40 in good health and CMV-seropositive.

This clone was seen only a few times. J is TRBJ1-3 and V is TRBV10-2, with 7 bases identical to TRBD1. The CDR3 contains 15 residues. After removal of 0 bases from V and 2 bases from J, the junction contained 1 base not matched to a gene. Germline V gives CDR1 WSHSY, CDR2 SAAADI. For the CDR3, the DNA is TGCGCCAGCAGTGAGTCTGGACAGGCTGGAAACACCATATATTTT. It specifies CASSESGQAGNTIYF.

This clone showed up just once. The J gene is TRBJ2-7, the V gene TRBV5-6; 13 bases are shared with TRBD2. Germline V gives CDR1 SGHDT, CDR2 YYEEEE. The ends lost 3 bases at V and 4 bases at J; junction bases unmatched: 7. The CDR3 is made up of 16 amino acids. In nucleotides, the CDR3 is TGTGCCAGCAGCTCCGGACTAGCGGGAGTTTGGTACGAGCAGTACTTC. Encoded protein: CASSSGLAGVWYEQYF.

This clone was found once. The chain uses TRBV7-2 and TRBJ1-5; D gene uncertain. The V end was cut by 3 bases, the J end by 3 bases, with 6 bases between. This CDR3 is built from 13 residues. Germline-derived CDR1 and CDR2 are SGHTA and FQGNSA. CDR3 loop: CASSFRNNQPQHF. CDR3 bases: TGTGCCAGCAGCTTCAGGAACAATCAGCCCCAGCATTTT.

The rearrangement joins TRBV5-8 to TRBJ1-4, with D possibly matching TRBD1 (6 bases). Per the germline V gene, CDR1 is SGHTS and CDR2 is YDEGEE. The CDR3 covers 14 residues. Trimming removed 4 bases from V and 3 bases from J, with 10 bases in between. Written as DNA, the CDR3 is TGTGCCAGCAGCGGGGGCCGAGCTAATGAAAAACTGTTTTTT. As protein: CASSGGRANEKLFF. Full variable domain (rest looked up from reference TRBV5-8 and TRBJ1-4): EAGVTQSPTHLIKTRGQQATLRCSPISGHTSVYWYQQALGLGLQFLLWYDEGEERNRGNFPPRFSGRQFPNYSSELNVNALELEDSALYLCASSGGRANEKLFFGSGTQLSVL.

V usage is TRBV30 and J usage is TRBJ1-2; 8 bases are shared with TRBD1. The CDR3 consists of 13 residues. V lost 5 bases, J lost 7 bases, and 9 bases stayed unmatched. Looked up from germline, CDR1 is GTSNPN and CDR2 is SVGIG (reference sequence). For the CDR3, the DNA is TGTGCCTGGGTAACCTTTGACAGGGGTGGCTACACCTTC. It yields the protein CAWVTFDRGGYTF.

The chain uses TRBV29-1 and TRBJ2-7; 8 bases line up with TRBD2. The CDR3 extends over 13 amino acids. The V segment lost 7 bases and the J segment 2 bases; nucleotides outside the gene matches: 7. CDR1 is SQVTM, CDR2 ANQGSEA, per germline. The CDR3 DNA sequence: TGCAGCGCTGTGCGGGGGGCGGCCTACGAGCAGTACTTC. It yields the protein CSAVRGAAYEQYF.

This chain links TRBV5-1 with TRBJ2-5; 9 bases fit TRBD1. The CDR3 consists of 14 residues. Germline lookup yields CDR1 SGHRS and CDR2 YFSETQ. V was pared by 4 bases and J by 2 bases, with 3 bases of the junction left unmatched. CDR3 amino acids: CASSRQGEQETQYF. The CDR3 DNA follows: TGCGCCAGCAGCAGACAGGGGGAACAAGAGACCCAGTACTTC.